This TCR beta chain was profiled in a study of blood T cell repertoires in COVID-19. Clones were read by immunoSEQ multiplex PCR, and TCRdb kept only the in-frame ones, dropping some. The table has 47,000 or so clones, roughly four fifths seen once. Between the trimmed V and J ends, which lost 4 bases and 5 bases, there was a span of 17 bases. The CDR3 covers 14 residues. Germline V lookup: CDR1 GTSNPN, CDR2 SVGIG (reference sequence). The receptor's source is a woman in her sixties or seventies with acute or convalescent COVID-19. The chain carries TRBV30 and TRBJ1-1, with unresolved D. Sequencing was performed on peripheral blood. The DNA for the CDR3 is TGTGCCTGGACTGCGGCGGCCTGGAGAACTGAAGCTTTCTTT. This gives the protein CAWTAAAWRTEAFF.